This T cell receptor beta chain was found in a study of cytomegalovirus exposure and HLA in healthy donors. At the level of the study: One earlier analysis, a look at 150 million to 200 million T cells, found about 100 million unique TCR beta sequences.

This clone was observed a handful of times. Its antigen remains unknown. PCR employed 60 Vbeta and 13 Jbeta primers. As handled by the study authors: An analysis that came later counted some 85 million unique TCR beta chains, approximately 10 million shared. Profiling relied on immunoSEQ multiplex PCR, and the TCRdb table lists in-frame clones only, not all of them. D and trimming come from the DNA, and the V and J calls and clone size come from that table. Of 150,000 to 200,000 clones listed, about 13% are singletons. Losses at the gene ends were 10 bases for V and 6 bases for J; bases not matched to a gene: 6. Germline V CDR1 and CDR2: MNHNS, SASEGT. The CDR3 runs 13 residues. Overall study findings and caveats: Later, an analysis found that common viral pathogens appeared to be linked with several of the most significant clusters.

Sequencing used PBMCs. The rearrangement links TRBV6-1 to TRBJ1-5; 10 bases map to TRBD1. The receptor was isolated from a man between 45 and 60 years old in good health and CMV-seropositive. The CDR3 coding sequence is TGTGCCACCCGGCGGGACAGGGGTCAGCCCCAGCATTTT. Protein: CATRRDRGQPQHF.